This T cell receptor beta chain was captured in a study of T cells in Graves' hyperthyroidism and ophthalmopathy. This CDR3 region has 16 residues. Germline V lookup: CDR1 SGHKS, CDR2 YYEKEE (reference sequence). Amplified regions were TCR beta CDR3 sequences from RNA transcripts. HTBI primers were used for first-round RT-PCR of the TCR CDR3. TCRdb used MiXCR to reprocess the multiplex PCR reads, holding one entry per CDR3 protein. Of 96,000 or so distinct CDR3 sequences listed, roughly 56% are singletons. General study results and limits: The model's output predicted ophthalmopathy at a median of about 6.5 months prior to onset.

Exclusion of a patient resulted from uncontrolled infection, other autoimmune disease, pregnancy or lactation. Points on this clonotype: Antigen unknown.

This chain links TRBV5-5 with TRBJ2-6; 7 nucleotides agree with TRBD1. The J call is doubtful: the DNA matches TRBJ1-2 better. The TCR comes from a woman in her 40s with Graves' hyperthyroidism. The sequenced sample consisted of blood. The CDR3 nucleotides are TGTGCCAGCAGCTTAGGACGGGCGGACAGGCCCTATGGCTACACCTTC. Translation gives CASSLGRADRPYGYTF.